Each of the 30 T cell receptor beta chains below was sequenced from the same sample in a study of shared clonotypes between healthy human individuals. Only CD45RO-negative cells positively selected for CCR7 counted as naive CD8 cells, so terminally differentiated effector memory CD45RA+ cells were excluded. Data came from immunoSEQ multiplex PCR; TCRdb stores just in-frame clones and leaves some out. The data show about 2.1 million clones, with 90% to 95% seen just once and 1.7% held by the top ten. Specimen: naive CD8+ T cells from PBMCs. The source is a man between 18 and 29 years old in good health. Some clones in this sample may be carry-over from other donors' samples.

A note on this clone: In the same sample, other DNA sequences code for this CDR3. DNA for the CDR3: TGTGCCAGCAGCTTTCCTTCCAGCTACGAGCAGTACTTC. Translation gives CASSFPSSYEQYF. V usage is TRBV7-9 and J usage is TRBJ2-7, with D hard to call. The germline CDR1 and CDR2 sequences are SEHNR and FQNEAQ (reference sequence). The V gene lost 3 bases and the J gene lost 3 bases, with 9 bases spanning the gap. The CDR3 has 13 residues.

The chain is built from TRBV27 and TRBJ1-2; TRBD1 matches at 7 bases. In germline, CDR1 is MNHEY, CDR2 SMNVEV (reference sequence). The CDR3 covers 14 residues. The junction had 5 bases not matched to a gene; V was cut back by 7 bases and J by 0 bases. Here the CDR3 reads CASTPTGANYGYTF. As DNA, the CDR3 is TGTGCCAGCACTCCCACAGGGGCTAACTATGGCTACACCTTC.

This rearrangement joins TRBV5-1 to TRBJ2-2; a weak D match, TRBD2 (5 bases). Germline CDR1 SGHRS, CDR2 YFSETQ. The V and J ends lost 4 bases and 7 bases respectively, with 8 bases between them. The CDR3 loop spans 12 amino acids. CDR3 residues: CASSSGLGELFF. The CDR3, as DNA: TGCGCCAGCAGCAGCGGCCTCGGGGAGCTGTTTTTT.

J is TRBJ2-7 and V is TRBV7-8; 8 nucleotides agree with TRBD1. The CDR3 is 16 amino acids. In germline, CDR1 is SGHVS, CDR2 FQNEAQ. V shed 3 bases, J shed 2 bases, and the junction held 9 bases outside the gene matches. CDR3 DNA: TGTGCCAGCAGCTTCCCGGACAGGGCGGCGACCTACGAGCAGTACTTC. Its translation is CASSFPDRAATYEQYF.

The rearrangement links TRBV7-9 to TRBJ2-1, with 11 bases fitting TRBD2. V was pared by 5 bases and J by 6 bases, with 6 bases of the junction left unmatched. The CDR3 loop spans 15 amino acids. Germline CDR1 and CDR2: SEHNR and FQNEAQ (reference sequence). CDR3 protein: CASSATSGSLNEQFF. As DNA, the CDR3 is TGTGCCAGCAGCGCTACTAGCGGGAGCCTCAATGAGCAGTTCTTC.

The chain uses TRBV5-8 and TRBJ1-1; 7 nucleotides match TRBD1. CDR1 SGHTS and CDR2 YDEGEE come from the germline V gene. The CDR3 length is 14 residues. V lost 2 bases and J lost 4; bases outside the gene matches: 5. For the CDR3, the DNA is TGTGCCAGCAGCTTTTTTAGGGGGCGCACTGAAGCTTTCTTT. It yields the protein CASSFFRGRTEAFF.

This chain links TRBV2 with TRBJ2-1; a possible D gene is TRBD2 (5 bases). Germline V gene sequence: CDR1 SNHLY, CDR2 FYNNEI. The V end lost 4 bases, the J end lost 5 bases, and 15 bases lay between the germline ends. The CDR3 spans 15 residues. For the CDR3, the DNA is TGTGCCAGCAGTGTAAGACTAACCCAGAACAATGAGCAGTTCTTC. This sequence encodes CASSVRLTQNNEQFF.

This sequence joins TRBV5-4 and TRBJ1-5; D is perhaps TRBD1 (5 bases). Germline V gene sequence: CDR1 SGHNT, CDR2 YYREEE (reference sequence). Trimming cost V 1 base and J 5 bases, with 10 bases left between them. The length of the CDR3 is 14 residues. For the CDR3, the DNA is TGTGCCAGCAGCTTGTGGGGCGGGGATCAGCCCCAGCATTTT. Protein: CASSLWGGDQPQHF.

Turning to this clone: Other DNA variants within this sample encode the same CDR3. The CDR3, as DNA: TGTGCCAGCAGCCTGACCGACGAGCAGTACTTC. Translating it yields CASSLTDEQYF. V gene TRBV28 combines with J gene TRBJ2-7; D gene uncertain. Germline V gene data show CDR1 as MDHEN and CDR2 as SYDVKM. The V end lost 6 bases, the J end lost 5 bases, and 8 bases lay between the germline ends. There are 11 residues in the CDR3.

The chain employs TRBV9 and TRBJ1-5; D perhaps matches TRBD1 (6 bases). Trimming shortened V by 6 bases and J by 7 bases, and 14 bases separated the two germline ends. Germline V gene sequence: CDR1 SGDLS, CDR2 YYNGEE. This CDR3 region has 13 residues. The chain's CDR3 is CASTLAGAQPQHF. The CDR3 nucleotides are TGTGCCAGCACCCTCGCGGGGGCGCAGCCCCAGCATTTT.

The rearrangement uses TRBV28 and TRBJ2-1, with 12 positions matching TRBD2. V shed 3 bases and J 0 bases; nucleotides not matched to a gene: 6. The CDR3 runs to 18 residues. CDR1 is MDHEN and CDR2 is SYDVKM in the germline V gene. This CDR3 reads CASSFHLAGGRSYNEQFF. CDR3 DNA sequence: TGTGCCAGCAGTTTTCATCTAGCGGGAGGGCGCTCCTACAATGAGCAGTTCTTC.

V usage is TRBV28 and J usage is TRBJ1-1; a possible D gene is TRBD1 (5 bases). V was cut by 10 bases and J by 2 bases, with 11 bases left in between. Germline CDR1 and CDR2: MDHEN and SYDVKM. This CDR3 region has 12 residues. The CDR3 DNA sequence: TGTGCCATCGGGACTCTAAACACTGAAGCTTTCTTT. Translating gives CAIGTLNTEAFF.

The chain joins TRBV4-3 to TRBJ1-4; 8 bases are a match to TRBD1. This CDR3 contains 13 residues. Germline V gene lookup returns CDR1 LGHNA and CDR2 YSLEER. J lost 8 bases, V lost 1 base, and 0 bases had no gene match. CDR3 nucleotides: TGCGCCAGCAGCCAAGGGACAGGGGAAAAACTGTTTTTT. This encodes CASSQGTGEKLFF.

The chain combines TRBV21-1 with TRBJ2-3; the table's D gene call, TRBD2, was not cross checked with the DNA. TRBV21-1 is termed a pseudogene. The length of the CDR3 is 22 residues. The CDR3 loop reads CASLTGTSGTIFSYLGTDTQYF. The CDR3 nucleotides read TGTGCCAGCCTAACCGGGACTAGCGGGACCATTTTCTCTTACTTGGGCACAGATACGCAGTATTTT.

This chain joins TRBV15 and TRBJ2-1, with 11 positions matching TRBD2. Germline V CDR1 and CDR2: LNHNV, YYDKDF (reference sequence). This CDR3 spans 15 amino acids. The trim removed 4 bases at V and 4 bases at J, leaving 3 bases unmatched. The CDR3 sequence: CATSKLAGVYNEQFF. CDR3 sequence (DNA): TGTGCCACCAGCAAACTAGCGGGAGTTTACAATGAGCAGTTCTTC.

This sequence joins TRBV9 and TRBJ1-5, with D possibly TRBD1 on 6 matching bases. This CDR3 is 15 amino acids long. V lost 0 bases to trimming and J lost 3 bases, with 10 bases between them. Per germline, CDR1 SGDLS and CDR2 YYNGEE. The CDR3 nucleotides read TGTGCCAGCAGCGTAGCTGAGGGGGACAATCAGCCCCAGCATTTT. Translation gives CASSVAEGDNQPQHF.

The rearrangement links TRBV28 to TRBJ1-1; 10 bases align to TRBD1. V shed 2 bases, J shed 1 base, and the junction held 10 bases outside the gene matches. The CDR3 is 18 residues long. From germline, CDR1 is MDHEN and CDR2 SYDVKM. The CDR3 sequence is CASSLHLGTGATNTEAFF. The CDR3 nucleotides are TGTGCCAGCAGTTTACATTTAGGGACAGGGGCTACGAACACTGAAGCTTTCTTT.

The chain joins TRBV10-3 to TRBJ2-1, with 10 bases lining up with TRBD2. The CDR3 is 16 residues long. J lost 9 bases, V lost 0 bases, and 8 bases had no gene match. Germline CDR1 is ENHRY and CDR2 is SYGVKD. The DNA for the CDR3 is TGTGCCATCAGTGAGTCGAGTCTAGCGGGAGTCGGTGAGCAGTTCTTC. Residues: CAISESSLAGVGEQFF.

Details on this clone: Other DNA sequences of this sample code for an identical CDR3. The V and J genes are TRBV4-2 and TRBJ1-5; 7 bases are a match to TRBD1. The CDR3 totals 16 residues. V shed 0 bases and J 4 bases; nucleotides not matched to a gene: 6. Germline V gene sequence: CDR1 LGHNA, CDR2 YNFKEQ. The CDR3 region is CASSQETGVGNQPQHF. The CDR3 DNA reads TGTGCCAGCAGCCAAGAAACAGGGGTCGGGAATCAGCCCCAGCATTTT.

This sequence joins TRBV2 and TRBJ1-4; TRBD1 matches at 7 bases. With V trimmed by 3 bases and J by 0 bases, 4 bases remained unmatched. Germline CDR1 reads SNHLY; CDR2 reads FYNNEI. This CDR3 has 16 amino acids. For the CDR3, the DNA is TGTGCCAGCAGTGACAGGGGGACTGCAACTAATGAAAAACTGTTTTTT. Residues: CASSDRGTATNEKLFF. The complete variable domain, with remaining parts taken from reference TRBV2 and TRBJ1-4, reads EPEVTQTPSHQVTQMGQEVILRCVPISNHLYFYWYRQILGQKVEFLVSFYNNEISEKSEIFDDQFSVERPDGSNFTLKIRSTKLEDSAMYFCASSDRGTATNEKLFFGSGTQLSVL.

The chain couples TRBV27 to TRBJ2-1, with 14 nucleotides matching TRBD2. Germline V gene lookup returns CDR1 MNHEY and CDR2 SMNVEV (reference sequence). The V gene end was trimmed by 6 bases and the J gene end by 8 bases; junction bases not matched to a gene: 9. This CDR3 is 16 amino acids long. CDR3 in amino acids: CASSGGLAGGRYEQFF. In nucleotides, the CDR3 is TGTGCCAGCAGCGGTGGACTAGCGGGAGGCAGGTATGAGCAGTTCTTC.

J is TRBJ2-1 and V is TRBV18, with a tentative D call TRBD2 (6 bases). With 4 bases removed from V and 5 bases from J, the gap between germline ends came to 21 bases. The CDR3 has 17 residues. Germline V gives CDR1 KGHSH, CDR2 LQKENI. CDR3 sequence: CASSLRRDPSPNNEQFF. CDR3 sequence (DNA): TGTGCCAGCTCACTCAGGCGGGACCCCTCTCCTAACAATGAGCAGTTCTTC.

Notes on this clone: This sample also contains other DNA sequences that code for the same CDR3. The chain carries TRBV5-6 and TRBJ2-7, with 9 bases aligning to TRBD1. The V segment lost 5 bases and the J segment 1 base; nucleotides outside the gene matches: 4. CDR1 is SGHDT and CDR2 is YYEEEE in the germline V gene. The length of the CDR3 is 14 residues. The DNA for the CDR3 is TGTGCCAGCAGTTTAGGACAGGGGTCCTACGAGCAGTACTTC. Protein: CASSLGQGSYEQYF.

This clone was seen just once. This sequence joins TRBV29-1 and TRBJ2-7; 8 positions match TRBD2. J gave up 0 bases and V 5 bases, and 6 bases lay outside the gene matches. Per germline, CDR1 SQVTM and CDR2 ANQGSEA. This CDR3 has 14 amino acids. CDR3 sequence (DNA): TGCAGCGTTACACGTCTAGCGGGCTCCTACGAGCAGTACTTC. Encoded protein: CSVTRLAGSYEQYF.

The CDR3 region has the DNA TGTGCCAGCAGTTACCAGGACAGCGACTACGAGCAGTACTTC. Its translation: CASSYQDSDYEQYF. The rearrangement links TRBV6-6 to TRBJ2-7, with D possibly being TRBD1 (6 bases). Trimming cost V 2 bases and J 3 bases, with 11 bases left between them. This CDR3 is 14 amino acids long. Germline assignment: CDR1 MNHNY and CDR2 SVGAGI (reference sequence).

The chain joins TRBV7-9 to TRBJ2-1; D perhaps matches TRBD1 (6 bases). This CDR3 contains 16 residues. V was shortened by 4 bases and J by 5 bases, with 18 bases between the two germline ends. Germline CDR1 and CDR2: SEHNR and FQNEAQ (reference sequence). The CDR3 spells CASSSPRDIGDNEQFF. The CDR3 region has the DNA TGTGCCAGCAGCTCCCCCCGGGACATAGGGGACAATGAGCAGTTCTTC.

The chain carries TRBV7-9 and TRBJ2-7; D remains ambiguous. From germline, CDR1 is SEHNR and CDR2 FQNEAQ (reference sequence). The length of the CDR3 is 15 residues. Deletions cut 4 bases from V and 5 bases from J, with 18 bases between. CDR3 region: CASSSLRALNNEQYF. The CDR3 nucleotides read TGTGCCAGCAGCTCCCTTAGGGCGCTTAATAACGAGCAGTACTTC. Looking up the rest from reference TRBV7-9 and TRBJ2-7 gives the full variable domain: DTGVSQNPRHKITKRGQNVTFRCDPISEHNRLYWYRQTLGQGPEFLTYFQNEAQLEKSRLLSDRFSAERPKGSFSTLEIQRTEQGDSAMYLCASSSLRALNNEQYFGPGTRLTVT.

This clone has only one observation. The rearrangement links TRBV6-5 to TRBJ2-7, with TRBD1 as a possible D gene (6 bases). Germline CDR1 and CDR2: MNHEY and SVGAGI. This CDR3 contains 13 residues. Trimming shortened V by 2 bases and J by 6 bases, and 11 bases separated the two germline ends. The CDR3 DNA reads TGTGCCAGCAGTTACCACAGGGCGGCCGAGCAGTACTTC. This encodes CASSYHRAAEQYF.

The rearrangement links TRBV10-3 to TRBJ1-4, with D perhaps TRBD1 (6 bases). The CDR3 is made up of 13 amino acids. The germline gives CDR1 ENHRY, CDR2 SYGVKD. V was pared by 3 bases and J by 13 bases, with 15 bases between. The CDR3 protein is CAISEGRGTGLFF. The DNA of the CDR3 is TGTGCCATCAGTGAAGGCAGGGGAACAGGACTGTTTTTT.

As for this clone: Distinct nucleotide sequences in the sample also encode this CDR3. The CDR3 coding sequence is TGTGCCAGCAGCCAAGCTAGCCGACGCACAGATACGCAGTATTTT. This encodes CASSQASRRTDTQYF. The V and J genes are TRBV14 and TRBJ2-3, with a tentative D call TRBD2 (5 bases). V was shortened by 1 base and J by 1 base, with 9 bases between the two germline ends. CDR1 and CDR2 from the germline V gene are SGHDN and FVKESK. CDR3 length equals 15 residues.